This T cell receptor (beta chain) was captured by sequencing in a study of blood T cell repertoires in COVID-19. On the study more broadly: The study drew acute and convalescent COVID-19 samples from the United States, Italy and Spain. PBMCs, B-cell-depleted T cells, or T cells provided the cDNA or gDNA that made up the material.

The CDR3 extends over 15 amino acids. V lost 5 bases to trimming and J lost 9 bases; unmatched junction nucleotides: 8. The germline gives CDR1 LNHDA, CDR2 SQIVND (reference sequence). Original analysis: From reference gene primer amplification, estimates of nucleated cell counts were derived. Only in-frame clones appear in the TCRdb table, and some are missing; sequencing was by immunoSEQ multiplex PCR. V, J and clone size reflect that table, while D and trimming were determined from the DNA. The repertoire holds approximately 140,000 clones, with more than 75% as singletons. Sample: peripheral blood. The clonotype originates from a human donor with acute or convalescent COVID-19. The donor label of this sample is uncertain. The chain has TRBV19 and TRBJ1-6, with TRBD1 matching 9 bases. The CDR3 is CASSASGQGGSPLHF. The CDR3 nucleotides are TGTGCCAGTAGTGCGTCGGGACAGGGAGGTTCACCCCTCCACTTT.